Following are 23 T cell receptor beta chains from one sample sequenced in a study of cytomegalovirus exposure and HLA in healthy donors. The protocol was immunoSEQ multiplex PCR, while the TCRdb copy is restricted to in-frame clones and leaves out a portion. The table lists 200,000 to 300,000 clones, about 86% of them singletons. The sequencing input was PBMCs. The receptors stem from a woman between 25 and 40 years old in good health and CMV-seropositive.

The chain recombines TRBV2 with TRBJ1-1; TRBD1 is a possible D gene (5 bases). CDR3 length equals 15 residues. Germline CDR1 and CDR2: SNHLY and FYNNEI. Trimming removed 6 bases at V and 5 bases at J, with 19 bases between. CDR3 coding DNA: TGTGCCAGCAGGGAAACCCTCAGGGTTGATACTGAAGCTTTCTTT. It encodes CASRETLRVDTEAFF.

This clone has just one count. The chain employs TRBV5-4 and TRBJ2-7; no definite D call. The CDR3 length is 12 residues. Trimming left V 2 bases short and J 4 bases short, with 7 bases between. Germline CDR1 is SGHNT and CDR2 is YYREEE (reference sequence). CDR3 DNA: TGTGCCAGCAGCTTCAACAGATACGAGCAGTACTTC. Translation gives CASSFNRYEQYF.

The J gene is TRBJ2-3, the V gene TRBV2; TRBD2 matches 9 bases. This CDR3 spans 15 amino acids. J gave up 2 bases and V 7 bases, and 7 bases lay outside the gene matches. CDR1 and CDR2 (germline): SNHLY, FYNNEI. CDR3 coding DNA: TGTGCCAGCATCCTACTAGCGGGCTCCACAGATACGCAGTATTTT. Translated, it gives CASILLAGSTDTQYF.

This clone was seen a handful of times. The rearrangement links TRBV2 to TRBJ2-1, with D perhaps TRBD2 (5 bases). Trimming removed 4 bases at V and 5 bases at J, with 9 bases between. CDR1 SNHLY and CDR2 FYNNEI come from the germline V gene. CDR3 length: 13 residues. The CDR3 region is CASSADSDNEQFF. The CDR3, as DNA: TGTGCCAGCAGTGCGGACTCGGACAATGAGCAGTTCTTC.

CDR3 amino acids: CASSLKRLAGPYNEQFF. The CDR3 nucleotides read TGTGCCAGCAGTCTAAAAAGACTAGCGGGCCCCTACAATGAGCAGTTCTTC. This chain connects TRBV27 to TRBJ2-1, with TRBD2 identical over 10 bases. The CDR3 extends over 17 amino acids. Trimming at V came to 5 bases and at J to 2 bases, leaving 9 bases not matched to a gene. Germline V lookup: CDR1 MNHEY, CDR2 SMNVEV (reference sequence).

The chain recombines TRBV11-2 with TRBJ2-3; 10 bases are a match to TRBD2. This CDR3 comprises 15 residues. The trim removed 4 bases at V and 1 base at J, leaving 2 bases unmatched. CDR1 is SGHAT, CDR2 FQNNGV, per germline. CDR3 nucleotide sequence: TGTGCCAGCAGCTCTAGCGGGAGAGGCACAGATACGCAGTATTTT. Translated: CASSSSGRGTDTQYF.

This clone has a handful of counts. The chain links TRBV5-1 to TRBJ1-5; D remains unclear. The CDR3 covers 14 residues. CDR1 and CDR2 from the germline V gene are SGHRS and YFSETQ. V was clipped by 0 bases and J by 4 bases, with 8 bases between them. The CDR3 region has the DNA TGCGCCAGCAGCTTGGGGTCGGGAAATCAGCCCCAGCATTTT. Translation: CASSLGSGNQPQHF. The complete variable domain, with remaining parts taken from reference TRBV5-1 and TRBJ1-5, reads KAGVTQTPRYLIKTRGQQVTLSCSPISGHRSVSWYQQTPGQGLQFLFEYFSETQRNKGNFPGRFSGRQFSNSRSEMNVSTLELGDSALYLCASSLGSGNQPQHFGDGTRLSIL.

The chain links TRBV5-1 to TRBJ2-1; maybe TRBD1 (5 bases). The CDR3 is 15 residues long. V lost 4 bases to trimming and J lost 3 bases, with 14 bases between them. Germline V gene lookup returns CDR1 SGHRS and CDR2 YFSETQ. In nucleotides, the CDR3 is TGCGCCAGCAGCCCAGGACATCAAATCTACAATGAGCAGTTCTTC. Amino acids: CASSPGHQIYNEQFF.

The chain uses TRBV15 and TRBJ2-3, with 7 bases that match TRBD2. The CDR3 is 14 residues long. V was clipped by 5 bases and J by 1 base; unmatched bases: 3. Germline CDR1 LNHNV, CDR2 YYDKDF (reference sequence). CDR3 region: CATSAAGRTDTQYF. CDR3 nucleotides: TGTGCCACCAGCGCAGCGGGACGCACAGATACGCAGTATTTT.

The rearrangement links TRBV10-1 to TRBJ2-1, with 9 bases aligning to TRBD2. Germline V gene lookup returns CDR1 WNHNN and CDR2 SYGVQD (reference sequence). After removal of 8 bases from V and 9 bases from J, the junction contained 11 bases not matched to a gene. The CDR3 is 14 residues long. CDR3 amino acids: CASSQSAGGAEQFF. The CDR3 coding sequence is TGCGCCAGCTCCCAATCGGCGGGAGGGGCTGAGCAGTTCTTC.

As DNA, the CDR3 is TGTGCCAGTAGTCCGACTAGCGGGGAGACCCAGTACTTC. The encoded protein is CASSPTSGETQYF. This sequence joins TRBV19 and TRBJ2-5; 10 bases align to TRBD2. J gave up 5 bases and V 5 bases, and 2 bases lay outside the gene matches. The CDR3 consists of 13 residues. The germline V gene encodes CDR1 LNHDA and CDR2 SQIVND (reference sequence).

CDR3 nucleotide sequence: TGTGCCAGCAGCCGAGAAAGGAACACTGAAGCTTTCTTT. Translation: CASSRERNTEAFF. The chain carries TRBV11-1 and TRBJ1-1, with D hard to call. The CDR3 is 13 amino acids. Trimming took 5 bases from V and 1 from J, leaving 8 bases between them. Germline V gene sequence: CDR1 SGHAT, CDR2 FQDESV (reference sequence). Full variable domain (rest looked up from reference TRBV11-1 and TRBJ1-1): EAEVAQSPRYKITEKSQAVAFWCDPISGHATLYWYRQILGQGPELLVQFQDESVVDDSQLPKDRFSAERLKGVDSTLKIQPAELGDSAMYLCASSRERNTEAFFGQGTRLTVV.

This chain joins TRBV5-6 and TRBJ1-2; 9 bases map to TRBD1. From germline, CDR1 is SGHDT and CDR2 YYEEEE. The CDR3 has 17 residues. The ends lost 4 bases at V and 1 base at J; junction bases unmatched: 11. The CDR3 loop is CASSGYRGLSVNYGYTF. For the CDR3, the DNA is TGTGCCAGCAGCGGATACAGGGGGCTGAGTGTTAACTATGGCTACACCTTC. The variable domain in full, with the rest retrieved from reference TRBV5-6 and TRBJ1-2, is DAGVTQSPTHLIKTRGQQVTLRCSPKSGHDTVSWYQQALGQGPQFIFQYYEEEERQRGNFPDRFSGHQFPNYSSELNVNALLLGDSALYLCASSGYRGLSVNYGYTFGSGTRLTVV.

This rearrangement joins TRBV7-6 to TRBJ2-3; D is uncertain. Germline-derived CDR1 and CDR2 are SGHVS and FNYEAQ. The CDR3 totals 14 residues. Trimming took off 0 bases at V and 5 bases at J, with 9 bases between the two ends. DNA for the CDR3: TGTGCCAGCAGCTTAGCCCGGGTAGTAGATACGCAGTATTTT. Encoded protein: CASSLARVVDTQYF.

V is TRBV28 and J is TRBJ1-5; TRBD1 aligns across 9 bases. V gave up 10 bases and J gave up 9 bases; unmatched junction bases: 16. The CDR3 is 15 residues long. Per germline, CDR1 MDHEN and CDR2 SYDVKM. The CDR3 loop reads CATLPGQGFPAPQHF. The CDR3 DNA is TGTGCCACCCTCCCGGGACAGGGATTCCCCGCGCCCCAGCATTTT. Variable domain in full (rest from reference TRBV28 and TRBJ1-5): DVKVTQSSRYLVKRTGEKVFLECVQDMDHENMFWYRQDPGLGLRLIYFSYDVKMKEKGDIPEGYSVSREKKERFSLILESASTNQTSMYLCATLPGQGFPAPQHFGDGTRLSIL.

The chain recombines TRBV30 with TRBJ2-2; D is perhaps TRBD1 (6 bases). CDR3 length: 13 residues. Germline CDR1 GTSNPN, CDR2 SVGIG (reference sequence). The V end was cut by 2 bases, the J end by 5 bases, with 9 bases between. In nucleotides, the CDR3 is TGTGCCTGGAGTTTTACAGGGACCGGGGAGCTGTTTTTT. Its protein product is CAWSFTGTGELFF. Complete variable domain (other parts from reference TRBV30 and TRBJ2-2): SQTIHQWPATLVQPVGSPLSLECTVEGTSNPNLYWYRQAAGRGLQLLFYSVGIGQISSEVPQNLSASRPQDRQFILSSKKLLLSDSGFYLCAWSFTGTGELFFGEGSRLTVL.

This chain connects TRBV6-1 to TRBJ2-1, with D hard to call. V lost 5 bases and J 3 bases, leaving 11 bases between the germline ends. Per germline, CDR1 MNHNS and CDR2 SASEGT. The CDR3 is 14 residues long. CDR3 sequence: CASSQYNLYNEQFF. The DNA for the CDR3 is TGTGCCAGCAGTCAGTACAATCTCTACAATGAGCAGTTCTTC.

The chain uses TRBV7-9 and TRBJ2-5; TRBD2 agrees at 10 bases. After removal of 4 bases from V and 1 base from J, the junction contained 6 bases not matched to a gene. The germline V gene encodes CDR1 SEHNR and CDR2 FQNEAQ (reference sequence). CDR3 length: 16 residues. CDR3: CASSWWTSGLQETQYF. The CDR3 coding sequence is TGTGCCAGCAGCTGGTGGACTAGCGGCCTCCAAGAGACCCAGTACTTC.

The rearrangement links TRBV28 to TRBJ2-7; 9 positions agree with TRBD2. The CDR3 length is 14 residues. CDR1 is MDHEN and CDR2 is SYDVKM in the germline V gene. J was trimmed by 2 bases and V by 2 bases; bases with no gene match: 1. CDR3 sequence (DNA): TGTGCCAGCAGTTTACCTAGCGGGGCCTACGAGCAGTACTTC. Translation gives CASSLPSGAYEQYF.

This clone showed up just a few times. The chain carries TRBV7-7 and TRBJ2-7; the match to TRBD2 covers 7 bases. Trimming removed 5 bases from V and 5 bases from J; junction bases left unmatched: 9. There are 14 residues in the CDR3. Germline V gene lookup returns CDR1 SSHAT and CDR2 FNYEAQ (reference sequence). The CDR3 bases are TGTGCCAGCAGCCCTAGGACTAGATTCGACGAGCAGTACTTC. This encodes CASSPRTRFDEQYF. The full variable domain, with the rest looked up from reference TRBV7-7 and TRBJ2-7, is GAGVSQSPRYKVTKRGQDVTLRCDPISSHATLYWYQQALGQGPEFLTYFNYEAQPDKSGLPSDRFSAERPEGSISTLTIQRTEQRDSAMYRCASSPRTRFDEQYFGPGTRLTVT.

V is TRBV2 and J is TRBJ2-3; 12 bases agree with TRBD2. The CDR3 runs to 15 residues. The germline V gene encodes CDR1 SNHLY and CDR2 FYNNEI. With V trimmed by 2 bases and J by 3 bases, 0 bases remained unmatched. This chain's CDR3 is CASSETSGRTDTQYF. CDR3 bases: TGTGCCAGCAGTGAAACTAGCGGGAGGACAGATACGCAGTATTTT. The full variable domain, with the rest looked up from reference TRBV2 and TRBJ2-3, is EPEVTQTPSHQVTQMGQEVILRCVPISNHLYFYWYRQILGQKVEFLVSFYNNEISEKSEIFDDQFSVERPDGSNFTLKIRSTKLEDSAMYFCASSETSGRTDTQYFGPGTRLTVL.

The chain recombines TRBV25-1 with TRBJ2-7, with D unclear. Trimming stripped 2 bases from V and 3 bases from J, with 8 bases between. The CDR3 has 13 amino acids. CDR1 and CDR2 (germline): MGHDK, SYGVNS. This chain's CDR3 is CASSETKHYEQYF. The CDR3 coding sequence is TGTGCCAGCAGTGAAACCAAGCACTACGAGCAGTACTTC.

J is TRBJ1-1 and V is TRBV18, with a weak D call TRBD1 (5 bases). This CDR3 comprises 14 residues. V shed 5 bases and J shed 6 bases, with 16 bases lying between them. Germline V gene sequence: CDR1 KGHSH, CDR2 LQKENI. The CDR3 DNA follows: TGTGCCAGCTCAAGCATGGAGAAAGGGGCTGAAGCTTTCTTT. Protein: CASSSMEKGAEAFF.